The T cell receptor beta chain described here comes from a study of CD8+CD57+ T cells in acquired aplastic anemia. Whole-study context: The average for DNA from sorted CD4+ and CD8+ cells was 2.5 to 4 ug.

Patients chosen for sequencing had CD8+CD57+ cells that had expanded, as shown by flow cytometry. The study sampled blood from patients who had received no therapy. Profiling of TCR beta VDJ combinations and CDR3 sequences used genomic DNA as template. Each CDR3 protein is one row after TCRdb ran MiXCR on the reads. This table holds 170,000 or so distinct CDR3 sequences, around 63% found once. Study-wide results and caveats: Patients and healthy controls showed no significant CD8+ Simpson's diversity difference.

There are 14 residues in the CDR3. The germline gives CDR1 SQVTM, CDR2 ANQGSEA. This clonotype was detected only a few times. Its antigen is as yet unknown. One end of the junction fails to match germline, which may point to a read error. Sequenced input: sorted CD4+, CD8+, or CD8+CD57+ T cells (not recorded which) from PBMCs. The chain recombines TRBV29-1 with TRBJ1-2; 8 bases are shared with TRBD1. The TCR sequence derives from a human donor with aplastic anemia. DNA of the CDR3: TGCAGCGTTAAAGAAGGAGGACAGGGTGAAGGCTACACCTTC. Its translation: CSVKEGGQGEGYTF.